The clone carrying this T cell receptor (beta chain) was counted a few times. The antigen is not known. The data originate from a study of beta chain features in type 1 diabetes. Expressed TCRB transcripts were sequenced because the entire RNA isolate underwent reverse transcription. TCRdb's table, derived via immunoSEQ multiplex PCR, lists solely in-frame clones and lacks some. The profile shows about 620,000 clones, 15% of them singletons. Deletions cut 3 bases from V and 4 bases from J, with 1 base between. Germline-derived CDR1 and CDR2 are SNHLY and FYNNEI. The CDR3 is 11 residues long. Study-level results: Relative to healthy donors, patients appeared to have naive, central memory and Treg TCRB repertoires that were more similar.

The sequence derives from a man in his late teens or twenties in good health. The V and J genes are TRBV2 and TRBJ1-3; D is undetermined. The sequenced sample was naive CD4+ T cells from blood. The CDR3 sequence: CASSEGNTIYF. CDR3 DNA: TGTGCCAGCAGTGAGGGAAACACCATATATTTT.